What follows describes a single T cell receptor (beta chain). TCRdb's table, derived via immunoSEQ multiplex PCR, lists solely in-frame clones and lacks some. There are roughly 340,000 clones in the sample; about 88% occur only once, and about 6.7% lies in the top ten. CDR1 is SGHRS and CDR2 is YFSETQ in the germline V gene. Trimming left V 4 bases short and J 5 bases short, with 12 bases between. The CDR3 runs 14 residues. The sample is drawn from a study of blood T cell repertoires in COVID-19. In the study overall: From the United States, Italy and Spain came samples of acute and convalescent COVID-19. PBMCs, B-cell-depleted T cells, or T cells provided the cDNA or gDNA that made up the material.

Sequencing was carried out using peripheral blood. This clonotype was sampled from a woman between 65 and 79 years old with COVID-19, enrolled during active disease. The rearrangement uses TRBV5-1 and TRBJ2-2; a possible D gene is TRBD2 (6 bases). The CDR3 is CASSPTGGTGELFF. CDR3 bases: TGCGCCAGCAGCCCCACCGGGGGAACCGGGGAGCTGTTTTTT.